This T cell receptor (beta chain) was documented in a study of blood T cell repertoires in COVID-19. Original analysis: Reference gene primer amplification yielded estimated nucleated cell counts. The repertoire was sequenced with immunoSEQ multiplex PCR; TCRdb's copy has only in-frame clones and lacks some. That table is the source of V, J and clone size, and D and trimming were worked out from the DNA. The sample includes approximately 46,000 clones, approximately 88% of them seen just once. This clone is labeled as medium-sized (0.01 to 0.1%). This TCR was recovered from a human donor in a cohort sampled during active COVID-19. Sequenced input: peripheral blood.

The CDR3 region has the DNA TGTGCCAGCACCAGAACGGCCGGGACTAGTACCTCCTGGCAGTACTTC. Encoded protein: CASTRTAGTSTSWQYF. The rearrangement joins TRBV2 to TRBJ2-7, with TRBD2 identical over 8 bases. CDR1 is SNHLY, CDR2 FYNNEI, per germline. V was clipped by 7 bases and J by 9 bases; unmatched bases: 20. The CDR3 runs to 16 residues. The full variable domain, with the rest looked up from reference TRBV2 and TRBJ2-7, is EPEVTQTPSHQVTQMGQEVILRCVPISNHLYFYWYRQILGQKVEFLVSFYNNEISEKSEIFDDQFSVERPDGSNFTLKIRSTKLEDSAMYFCASTRTAGTSTSWQYFGPGTRLTVT.